A selection of T cell receptor beta chains follows, all from one sample in a study of blood T cell repertoires in COVID-19. The protocol was immunoSEQ multiplex PCR, while the TCRdb copy is restricted to in-frame clones and leaves out a portion. The table includes under 300,000 clones, 82% detected once. Material: peripheral blood. Receptors were obtained from a woman older than 75 with active or convalescent COVID-19. CDR3s include the opening cysteine and the closing phenylalanine or tryptophan. Each record gives: D gene, J gene, V gene, clone size, CDR3 DNA, CDR3 protein. The D gene is left open where the match is weak. For some rows the clone size is stated as once, few or many, or as a class when expanded; others skip it.

TRBD1 TRBJ2-7 TRBV11-2 . TGTGCCAGCGCTACTAGACAGGGGTTTAGCTCCTACGAGCAGTACTTC CASATRQGFSSYEQYF
TRBD1 TRBJ1-1 TRBV28 . TGTGCCAGCAGTCCGACAGGGATGGGAGCTTTCTTT CASSPTGMGAFF
TRBD1 TRBJ2-1 TRBV5-1 . TGCGCCAGCAGCTTGGGTGGGACAGGGGGCTTCAATGAGCAGTTCTTC CASSLGGTGGFNEQFF
. TRBJ1-4 TRBV24-1 . TGTGCCCGGACGGAGGCAACTAATGAAAAACTGTTTTTT CARTEATNEKLFF
. TRBJ1-2 TRBV6-6 . TGTGCCAGCAGTCTCCCCGGTCGGGATACCAACTATGGCTACACCTTC CASSLPGRDTNYGYTF
TRBD1 TRBJ1-2 TRBV2 few TGTGCCAGCAGTGGGGGCCAGGGGGGAGACTATGGCTACACCTTC CASSGGQGGDYGYTF
TRBD2 TRBJ2-5 TRBV14 . TGTGCCAGCAGCCAAGTTAGCGGGTTGCAAGAGACCCAGTACTTC CASSQVSGLQETQYF
. TRBJ1-2 TRBV5-1 few TGCGCCAGCAGCTGGGGAGGGGCCGAAACAGCCTATGGCTACACCTTC CASSWGGAETAYGYTF
TRBD2 TRBJ2-2 TRBV18 . TGTGCCAGCTCACCACCGAGTAGCGGGGTGAACACCGGGGAGCTGTTTTTT CASSPPSSGVNTGELFF
TRBD1 TRBJ1-4 TRBV25-1 . TGTGCCAGCAGCACAGGGGGTTGGGATGAAAAACTGTTTTTT CASSTGGWDEKLFF
. TRBJ2-3 TRBV20-1 . TGCAGTGCTAGTTGGTTCGTTTTAGGGGGATATACGCAGTATTTT CSASWFVLGGYTQYF
TRBD1 TRBJ1-5 TRBV11-2 . TGTGCCAGCAGCTTAGGACAGGGGGAAGGTCAGCCCCAGCATTTT CASSLGQGEGQPQHF
. TRBJ2-7 TRBV3-1/TRBV3-2 . TGTGCCAGCAGCCCCACCGGGACTCAATTCTCCTACGAGCAGTACTTC CASSPTGTQFSYEQYF
TRBD2 TRBJ2-5 TRBV6-6 . TGTGCCAGCAGAGCGGGGGGCGTAGAGACCCAGTACTTC CASRAGGVETQYF
. TRBJ2-1 TRBV28 . TGTGCCAGCAGACCTCTGACTAACAGCAGATACAATGAGCAGTTCTTC CASRPLTNSRYNEQFF
. TRBJ1-3 TRBV9 . TGTGCCAGCAGCGGGATACAGAGCTCTGGAAACACCATATATTTT CASSGIQSSGNTIYF
. TRBJ2-5 TRBV11-1 . TGTGCCAGCAGCCGGGACTTTGAAGAGACCCAGTACTTC CASSRDFEETQYF
TRBD1 TRBJ1-1 TRBV30 . TGTGCCTGGAGCCCTCCGGACAGGGCGGATGTCACTGAAGCTTTCTTT CAWSPPDRADVTEAFF
. TRBJ2-5 TRBV19 . TGTGCCAGTAGTACGGGCGGGAAGAACCAAGAGACCCAGTACTTC CASSTGGKNQETQYF
. TRBJ2-2 TRBV2 . TGTGCCAGCAGTGAACAGGGAATTGCCGGGGAGCTGTTTTTT CASSEQGIAGELFF
. TRBJ1-1 TRBV11-2 . TGTGCCAGCAGCTTAAGGTCTGGTGCGGGTATTGGAGCTTTCTTT CASSLRSGAGIGAFF
. TRBJ2-1 TRBV11-2 . TGTGCCAGCAGCTTAGGGTATCTAGCCCGACTTTACAATGAGCAGTTCTTC CASSLGYLARLYNEQFF
TRBD1 TRBJ2-3 TRBV19 once TGTGCCAGTAGTCCATGGACAGGGTGGGATACGCAGTATTTT CASSPWTGWDTQYF
TRBD2 TRBJ2-4 TRBV19 . TGTGCCAGTACCCTCGGGGGGGGAAAAAACATTCAGTACTTC CASTLGGGKNIQYF
. TRBJ2-3 TRBV28 few TGTGCCAGCAATATCGTTACAGATACGCAGTATTTT CASNIVTDTQYF
. TRBJ2-1 TRBV19 . TGTGCCAGTAGTACCAATCTCCTCCGGCGGGACAATGAGCAGTTCTTC CASSTNLLRRDNEQFF
. TRBJ1-6 TRBV21-1 . TGTGCCAGCAGCAAGCGGACCCCCGACAAGCGGGATGGTTCACCCCTCCACTTT CASSKRTPDKRDGSPLHF
. TRBJ1-5 TRBV12-3/TRBV12-4 . TGTGCCAGCACTAACGCGGGCCCCCAGCATTTT CASTNAGPQHF
TRBD2 TRBJ2-7 TRBV10-1 . TGCGCCAGCAGTGCTACTAGCGGGGCCTACGAGCAGTACTTC CASSATSGAYEQYF
TRBD1 TRBJ1-5 TRBV25-1 . TGTGCCAGCAGGGAGACAGGGCGCAATCAGCCCCAGCATTTT CASRETGRNQPQHF
. TRBJ2-5 TRBV19 . TGTGCCAGTAGTATCGGGACAAAAGAGACCCAGTACTTC CASSIGTKETQYF
TRBD1 TRBJ1-4 TRBV19 . TGTGCCAGTAGTACGACGACAGGGCCAACTAATGAAAAACTGTTTTTT CASSTTTGPTNEKLFF
. TRBJ1-2 TRBV5-5 . TGTGCCAGCAGCTCTATCCCCATCACGGGCTACACCTTC CASSSIPITGYTF
. TRBJ2-6 TRBV6-1 . TGTGCCAGCAGTGAAGGGACAGCCCCTGGGGCCAACGTCCTGACTTTC CASSEGTAPGANVLTF
. TRBJ2-7 TRBV5-6 . TGTGCCAGCAGCTCCTACGCCAGGGGTGGCTACGAGCAGTACTTC CASSSYARGGYEQYF
. TRBJ1-5 TRBV28 . TGTGCCAGCAGTTCGACAGGTACTTATAGCAATCAGCCCCAGCATTTT CASSSTGTYSNQPQHF
. TRBJ2-7 TRBV24-1 . TGTGCCACCAGTGATTCAGGTTGGGGGACAAACTACGAGCAGTACTTC CATSDSGWGTNYEQYF
. TRBJ1-1 TRBV19 once TGTGCCAGTAGTAACAGGTTGAACACTGAAGCTTTCTTT CASSNRLNTEAFF
TRBD1 TRBJ1-2 TRBV18 . TGTGCCAGCTCTCCGGAAGCAACAGGGGGCAGGGGCTACACCTTC CASSPEATGGRGYTF
. TRBJ1-6 TRBV15 . TGTGCCACCAGCATTCAGGGTAATTCACCCCTCCACTTT CATSIQGNSPLHF
TRBD1 TRBJ2-5 TRBV10-1 . TGCGCCAGCAGTATTCGGACAGGGGGTTCTCCTCGGTACTTC CASSIRTGGSPRYF
. TRBJ1-4 TRBV6-6 . TGTGCCAGCAGCTTCAATGAAAAACTGTTTTTT CASSFNEKLFF
. TRBJ1-2 TRBV15 . TGTGCCACCAGCAGAGGACCCGGGTTCGGCTACACCTTC CATSRGPGFGYTF
. TRBJ1-1 TRBV7-2 . TGTGCCAGCAGCTTTTTCGGGGGTTCAAACACTGAAGCTTTCTTT CASSFFGGSNTEAFF
. TRBJ1-1 TRBV5-1 . TGCGCCAGCAGCTTCGGCGGGGGCACTGAAGCTTTCTTT CASSFGGGTEAFF
TRBD2 TRBJ2-3 TRBV5-1 few TGCGCCAGCAGCACGCTAGCGGGGGGGCGATCCGCTCACACAGATACGCAGTATTTT CASSTLAGGRSAHTDTQYF